This T cell receptor beta chain was identified in a study of shared clonotypes between healthy human individuals. Study-level results: The genetic and exposure-history diversity represented was limited by few donors.

Worth noting for this clone: Its matching antigen is unknown.

Execution of the assay was at deep level. The protocol was immunoSEQ multiplex PCR, while the TCRdb copy is restricted to in-frame clones and leaves out a portion. Of some 2.1 million clones listed, 93% are singletons. The CDR3 sequence is 15 residues long. Per the germline V gene, CDR1 is MGHRA and CDR2 is YSYEKL. The V segment lost 1 base and the J segment 5 bases; nucleotides outside the gene matches: 5. Naive CD8 populations comprised CD45RO-negative cells positively selected for CCR7, excluding terminally differentiated effector memory CD45RA+ cells. The sample was naive CD8+ T cells from PBMCs. The sequence derives from a man younger than 30 in good health. Some clones in this sample may be carry-over from other donors' samples. This sequence joins TRBV4-1 and TRBJ2-1, with TRBD1 identical over 7 bases. CDR3 loop: CASSQAGTVHNEQFF. The CDR3, as DNA: TGCGCCAGCAGCCAAGCCGGGACAGTCCACAATGAGCAGTTCTTC.